This T cell receptor beta chain derives from a study of T cell responses to AZD1222 COVID-19 vaccine. The CDR3 is made up of 12 amino acids. Trimming took 10 bases from V and 7 from J, leaving 16 bases between them. The assay was immunoSEQ multiplex PCR, and TCRdb's table has in-frame clones only and misses some. The sample shows 90,000 to 120,000 clones, around nine tenths of them seen only once. The sample in question was peripheral blood, obtained on day 0 of AZD1222 vaccination. The clonotype comes from an adult in good health. The chain carries TRBV12-3 or TRBV12-4 and TRBJ1-2; no clear D. The CDR3 DNA reads as TGTGCCACAAACCCCTATACGAGTGGCTACACCTTC. It yields the protein CATNPYTSGYTF.